These 8 T cell receptor beta chains were all obtained from the same sample, sequenced in a study of blood T cells in healthy people across ages. Combining a sample-barcoded 5' primer with a J-beta primer mix, a second PCR ran for roughly 6 to 12 cycles. TCRdb re-derived calls from the 5' RACE reads in MiXCR, one entry per CDR3 protein. The sample lists 800,000 or so distinct CDR3 sequences; around 45% were seen once. Sequenced sample: blood. The source of these receptors is a man aged 80 or over in good health.

This clonotype was seen at least ten times. The genes are TRBV7-2 and TRBJ2-7; the D gene could be TRBD1 or TRBD2 (5 bases each). The CDR3 runs 13 residues. Germline V gene data show CDR1 as SGHTA and CDR2 as FQGNSA. Trimming took off 6 bases at V and 4 bases at J, with 13 bases between the two ends. CDR3 sequence reads: CASSLGRQYEQYF. The CDR3 DNA reads as TGTGCCAGCAGTCTGGGACGGCAGTACGAGCAGTACTTC.

Here the CDR3 reads CASSAGQLNEQFF. In nucleotides, the CDR3 is TGTGCCAGCAGTGCGGGACAGCTCAATGAGCAGTTCTTC. The chain uses TRBV7-2 and TRBJ2-1, with D possibly TRBD1 on 7 matching bases. Germline CDR1 is SGHTA and CDR2 is FQGNSA. The CDR3 spans 13 residues. The germline V and J ends were trimmed by 6 bases and 6 bases, with 12 bases remaining between them.

About this clonotype: A much larger clone sits a single nucleotide away, making a read error possible. The rearrangement uses TRBV11-3 and TRBJ2-7; D is undetermined. Trimming took off 0 bases at V and 10 bases at J, with 19 bases between the two ends. The CDR3 loop spans 15 amino acids. Looked up from germline, CDR1 is SGHNT and CDR2 is YENEEA. CDR3: CASSLEGSYTEAQYF. The CDR3 region has the DNA TGTGCCAGCAGCTTAGAGGGTAGTTATACAGAGGCCCAGTACTTC.

With regard to this clonotype: With a much larger clone just one base away, this may be a read error. The chain combines TRBV4-3 with TRBJ2-1; D uncertain. The CDR3 spans 14 residues. CDR1 and CDR2 from the germline V gene are LGHNA and YSLEER. Here the CDR3 DNA reads TGCGCCAGCAGCCATGAGGTCGTTAACAATGGGCAGTTCTTC. This codes for CASSHEVVNNGQFF.

The chain carries TRBV29-1 and TRBJ2-1, with 13 bases aligning to TRBD2. CDR3 length equals 19 residues. Germline V gene lookup returns CDR1 SQVTM and CDR2 ANQGSEA. Trimming took 7 bases from V and 5 from J; bases not matched to a gene: 20. The CDR3 is CSAERTSGSFRRPNNEQFF. In DNA, the CDR3 is TGCAGCGCCGAGCGGACTAGCGGGAGCTTCCGTCGTCCAAACAATGAGCAGTTCTTC.

The rearrangement uses TRBV20-1 and TRBJ2-5; tentative D call: TRBD2 (5 bases). The CDR3 covers 14 residues. Per germline, CDR1 DFQATT and CDR2 SNEGSKA (reference sequence). Trimming took 4 bases from V and 1 from J, leaving 13 bases between them. The CDR3 spells CSANPSGAQETQYF. CDR3 DNA: TGCAGTGCTAATCCCAGCGGAGCCCAAGAGACCCAGTACTTC.

This clonotype has just a few counts. The chain combines TRBV7-2 with TRBJ2-1; 7 nucleotides agree with TRBD2. Germline lookup yields CDR1 SGHTA and CDR2 FQGNSA. The CDR3 sequence is 15 residues long. J lost 10 bases, V lost 5 bases, and 14 bases had no gene match. The CDR3 region has the DNA TGTGCCAGCAGCCCAAGGGCTAGCGGCCTCGAAGAGCAGTTCTTC. It specifies CASSPRASGLEEQFF.

The chain uses TRBV6-5 and TRBJ1-1; the D is unclear. The germline V gene has CDR1 MNHEY and CDR2 SVGAGI. Trimming cost V 8 bases and J 0 bases, with 10 bases left between them. This CDR3 is built from 13 residues. CDR3 sequence reads: CASGELMNTEAFF. In nucleotides, the CDR3 is TGTGCCAGCGGCGAGTTAATGAACACTGAAGCTTTCTTT.